Here is one T cell receptor beta chain with its context. Its antigen is not identified. The table came from immunoSEQ multiplex PCR; TCRdb's copy has only in-frame clones and leaves some out. The data contain about 79,000 clones, roughly 94% of them seen just once; the ten biggest clones take up roughly 7%. This CDR3 spans 13 amino acids. Trimming removed 4 bases from V and 5 bases from J, with 9 bases in between. The data originate from a study of T cell responses to AZD1222 COVID-19 vaccine. Study-level points and caveats: The sample set comprised mostly white British donors with more females, and clonal diversity was possibly underestimated. Repertoires in all cases were sampled only once the peak T cell response had passed. Unmutated variant regions are reportedly the target of nearly half of TCRs that are spike-specific.

The receptor comes from an adult in good health. The chain couples TRBV12-3 or TRBV12-4 to TRBJ1-5; D is ambiguous. Sample: peripheral blood, taken on day 0 of MenACWY control vaccination. CDR3 in amino acids: CASSWKGHQPQHF. CDR3 nucleotides: TGTGCCAGCAGTTGGAAGGGCCATCAGCCCCAGCATTTT.